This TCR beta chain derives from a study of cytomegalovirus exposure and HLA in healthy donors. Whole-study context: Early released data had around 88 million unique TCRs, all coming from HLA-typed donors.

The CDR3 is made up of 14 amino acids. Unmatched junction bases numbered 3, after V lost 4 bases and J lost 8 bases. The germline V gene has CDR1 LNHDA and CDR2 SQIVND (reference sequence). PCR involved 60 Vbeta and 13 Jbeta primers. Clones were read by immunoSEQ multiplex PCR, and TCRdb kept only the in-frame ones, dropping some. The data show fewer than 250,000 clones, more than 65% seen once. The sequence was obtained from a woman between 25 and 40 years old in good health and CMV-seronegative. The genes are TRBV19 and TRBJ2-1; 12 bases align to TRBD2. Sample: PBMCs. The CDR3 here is CASSRLAGVDEQFF. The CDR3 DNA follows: TGTGCCAGTAGTAGACTAGCGGGGGTAGATGAGCAGTTCTTC.